This is a list of T cell receptor beta chains from one sample in a study of cytomegalovirus exposure and HLA in healthy donors. TCRdb keeps only in-frame clones here, not all; method: immunoSEQ multiplex PCR. This repertoire shows approximately 190,000 clones, about three quarters found once; its top ten account for 2% to 2.5%. Sequencing used PBMCs. These receptors originate from a woman in her 30s in good health and CMV-seropositive. CDR3s leave out the opening cysteine and the closing phenylalanine or tryptophan. Each record gives: V gene, CDR3 protein.

>TRBV28
ASSGADRGREEQY
>TRBV7-2
ASSLRMNTEAF
>TRBV15
ATTQFGQGVDEQY
>TRBV2
ASSRRTGSNEKLF
>TRBV28
ASSLFGQGNGYT
>TRBV10-3
AILPDRANTGELF
>TRBV5-6
ASRQTGSWY
>TRBV7-2
ASSLSSYNEQF
>TRBV6-5
ASSYSGTGFSYGYT
>TRBV28
ATEDRVGKETQY
>TRBV30
AWSRGASTGELF
>TRBV28
ASSLTEDRAYGYT
>TRBV18
ASSPRTGSNEKLF
>TRBV5-1
ATGGGPPGTDTQY
>TRBV6-5
ASSLANTGELF
>TRBV9
ASSAQPRGFIDTEAF
>TRBV4-3
ASSQNRGTSGTDTQY
>TRBV7-3
ASSPGLASYNEQF
>TRBV6-5
ASSPFGGVLYEQY
>TRBV7-2
ASSLSETQY
>TRBV6-1
ASSDSGGASADTQY
>TRBV7-2
ASSLSGVSNSPLH
>TRBV27
ASSLARRGTDTQY
>TRBV2
ATSTGLSGNTIY
>TRBV28
ASTEEFSQH
>TRBV4-3
ASSQDLGRGWVWDTGELF
>TRBV7-9
ASSPAQRGYQETQY
>TRBV4-2
ASSQEGQGAYGYT
>TRBV7-2
ASSRRTGGAGELF
>TRBV18
ASSPKDTQY
>TRBV11-3
ASTLTGAPGGNQPQH
>TRBV6-1
ASSGEGGTEAF
>TRBV9
ASSVGWRATNEKLF
>TRBV5-4
ASSLRGRGADTQY
>TRBV28
ASSQLTGTGHQPQH